These 28 T cell receptor beta chains were sequenced from one sample in a study of blood T cell repertoires in COVID-19. The data were produced by immunoSEQ multiplex PCR, yet TCRdb's version contains in-frame clones alone and is incomplete. The repertoire consists of around 73,000 clones, with 77% occurring once and the leading ten covering about 2.2%. Sequenced sample: peripheral blood. The receptors here all came from a man aged 70 or older with COVID-19, enrolled during active disease.

The V and J genes are TRBV7-2 and TRBJ1-6; 7 positions agree with TRBD1. The CDR3 runs 15 residues. CDR1 is SGHTA and CDR2 is FQGNSA in the germline V gene. V shed 2 bases and J 10 bases; nucleotides not matched to a gene: 8. The CDR3 protein is CASSLYQGGDSPLHF. CDR3 nucleotides: TGTGCCAGCAGCTTATACCAGGGGGGCGACTCACCCCTCCACTTT.

V and J are TRBV9 and TRBJ1-1, with no clear D. With 3 bases removed from V and 3 bases from J, the gap between germline ends came to 9 bases. The CDR3 covers 13 residues. CDR1 and CDR2 (germline): SGDLS, YYNGEE. The CDR3 coding sequence is TGTGCCAGCAGCGCCTCCACTTACACTGAAGCTTTCTTT. Its protein is CASSASTYTEAFF.

This clone was observed a handful of times. The chain combines TRBV3-1 (or the pseudogene TRBV3-2) with TRBJ1-2, with a weak D call TRBD1 (5 bases). The length of the CDR3 is 14 residues. With 2 bases removed from V and 7 bases from J, the gap between germline ends came to 14 bases. CDR1 is LGHDT, CDR2 YNNKEL, per germline (reference sequence). The CDR3 DNA reads as TGTGCCAGCAGCCAAAGCGAGACAGTCTCTGGCTACACCTTC. It specifies CASSQSETVSGYTF.

The chain combines TRBV9 with TRBJ1-1; perhaps TRBD1 as D (5 bases). Per germline, CDR1 SGDLS and CDR2 YYNGEE. Trimming shortened V by 0 bases and J by 4 bases, and 10 bases separated the two germline ends. The CDR3 length is 14 residues. Here the CDR3 DNA reads TGTGCCAGCAGCGTAGGGCCGGGGGGCACTGAAGCTTTCTTT. Protein: CASSVGPGGTEAFF.

J is TRBJ2-2 and V is TRBV7-2; maybe TRBD1 (5 bases). The CDR3 is 18 amino acids. The ends were cut back, 1 base at V and 2 bases at J, with 17 bases in the middle. Looked up from germline, CDR1 is SGHTA and CDR2 is FQGNSA. The CDR3 sequence is CASSLEGAAYLNTGELFF. In nucleotides, the CDR3 is TGTGCCAGCAGCTTAGAAGGGGCGGCCTACCTAAACACCGGGGAGCTGTTTTTT.

The CDR3 protein is CASSVAAASYNEQFF. CDR3 nucleotide sequence: TGTGCCAGCAGCGTAGCCGCGGCCTCCTACAATGAGCAGTTCTTC. V and J are TRBV9 and TRBJ2-1; D gene unclear. V was cut by 0 bases and J by 0 bases, with 7 bases left in between. The CDR3 is 15 residues long. Germline V CDR1 and CDR2: SGDLS, YYNGEE.

The V call is TRBV24-1, the J call TRBJ1-6; TRBD1 aligns across 8 bases. CDR1 and CDR2 from the germline V gene are KGHDR and SFDVKD. CDR3 length: 15 residues. V shed 4 bases, J shed 7 bases, and the junction held 5 bases outside the gene matches. CDR3 in amino acids: CATSDGRQGNSPLHF. CDR3 nucleotide sequence: TGTGCCACCAGTGACGGCCGACAGGGGAATTCACCCCTCCACTTT.

In its sample, this clone was seen once. The V and J genes are TRBV3-1 (or the pseudogene TRBV3-2) and TRBJ2-2, with TRBD2 matching over 10 bases. The CDR3 extends over 15 amino acids. The trim removed 3 bases at V and 4 bases at J, leaving 2 bases unmatched. Germline-derived CDR1 and CDR2 are LGHDT and YNNKEL (reference sequence). This CDR3 is CASSQLAGATGELFF. The CDR3 coding sequence is TGTGCCAGCAGCCAGCTAGCGGGGGCCACCGGGGAGCTGTTTTTT.

The chain employs TRBV6-5 and TRBJ2-7, with 13 bases identical to TRBD2. The germline CDR1 and CDR2 sequences are MNHEY and SVGAGI. V lost 6 bases and J lost 1; bases outside the gene matches: 3. The length of the CDR3 is 15 residues. This CDR3 reads CASSATSGRSYEQYF. The CDR3 DNA reads as TGTGCCAGCAGCGCGACTAGCGGGAGGTCCTACGAGCAGTACTTC.

The chain employs TRBV28 and TRBJ2-2; 8 nucleotides align to TRBD2. CDR3 size: 12 residues. The germline V gene has CDR1 MDHEN and CDR2 SYDVKM. After removal of 11 bases from V and 7 bases from J, the junction contained 6 bases not matched to a gene. For the CDR3, the DNA is TGTGCCGTCGGCGGGGGGATCGGGGAGCTGTTTTTT. Its translation is CAVGGGIGELFF.

This clone turned up a few times. This chain uses TRBV9 with TRBJ2-3; the match to TRBD2 covers 7 bases. Per germline, CDR1 SGDLS and CDR2 YYNGEE. The CDR3 sequence is 15 residues long. With 4 bases clipped from V and 0 bases from J, the junction kept 5 bases outside the gene matches. DNA for the CDR3: TGTGCCAGCAGCTACAGCGGGATAAGCACAGATACGCAGTATTTT. The encoded protein is CASSYSGISTDTQYF. The variable domain in full, completed from reference TRBV9 and TRBJ2-3, reads DSGVTQTPKHLITATGQRVTLRCSPRSGDLSVYWYQQSLDQGLQFLIQYYNGEERAKGNILERFSAQQFPDLHSELNLSSLELGDSALYFCASSYSGISTDTQYFGPGTRLTVL.

This sequence joins TRBV7-4 and TRBJ2-2; 7 nucleotides match TRBD1. After removal of 1 base from V and 5 bases from J, the junction contained 10 bases not matched to a gene. The germline V gene has CDR1 SGHVT and CDR2 SQSDAQ. CDR3 length equals 17 residues. The chain's CDR3 is CASSLVWTGMRTGELFF. The CDR3 DNA reads as TGTGCCAGCAGCTTAGTTTGGACAGGAATGAGGACCGGGGAGCTGTTTTTT.

The rearrangement uses TRBV6-2 or TRBV6-3 and TRBJ1-5; TRBD1 matches 12 bases. Looked up from germline, CDR1 is MNHEY and CDR2 is SVGEGT. The CDR3 is 18 amino acids. V was pared by 5 bases and J by 2 bases, with 10 bases of the junction left unmatched. The CDR3 DNA reads as TGTGCCAGCAGTACTCCGGGACAGGGGGCTATTGGCAATCAGCCCCAGCATTTT. As protein: CASSTPGQGAIGNQPQHF.

There are a few counts of this clone. The chain joins TRBV29-1 to TRBJ1-4; TRBD1 agrees at 8 bases. Germline CDR1 SQVTM, CDR2 ANQGSEA. J gave up 5 bases and V 7 bases, and 6 bases lay outside the gene matches. CDR3 length equals 13 residues. Here the CDR3 DNA reads TGCAGCGGAAGCAGGGGGCTAAATGAAAAACTGTTTTTT. Translation: CSGSRGLNEKLFF. Full variable domain (remainder filled in from reference TRBV29-1 and TRBJ1-4): SAVISQKPSRDICQRGTSLTIQCQVDSQVTMMFWYRQQPGQSLTLIATANQGSEATYESGFVIDKFPISRPNLTFSTLTVSNMSPEDSSIYLCSGSRGLNEKLFFGSGTQLSVL.

The chain recombines TRBV4-2 with TRBJ1-2, with 9 positions matching TRBD1. Unmatched junction bases numbered 7, after V lost 1 base and J lost 7 bases. Germline values: CDR1 LGHNA, CDR2 YNFKEQ. This CDR3 contains 15 residues. CDR3 residues: CASSQAWTGVGGYTF. In DNA, the CDR3 is TGTGCCAGCAGCCAAGCCTGGACAGGGGTCGGTGGCTACACCTTC.

J is TRBJ1-1 and V is TRBV28; D gene uncertain. The V gene's germline CDR1 is MDHEN and CDR2 SYDVKM. The CDR3 is 14 amino acids. V was cut by 3 bases and J by 0 bases, with 8 bases left in between. The CDR3, as DNA: TGTGCCAGCAGTTTCCACCAGTTGAACACTGAAGCTTTCTTT. Amino acid sequence: CASSFHQLNTEAFF.

This clone was detected a few times. The chain recombines TRBV2 with TRBJ1-4; D remains unclear. The V gene lost 9 bases and the J gene lost 4 bases, with 12 bases spanning the gap. Germline assignment: CDR1 SNHLY and CDR2 FYNNEI. The CDR3 sequence is 13 residues long. The CDR3 coding sequence is TGTGCCAGTCGAGCCGAACTTAATGAAAAACTGTTTTTT. This encodes CASRAELNEKLFF.

This clone occurred a few times. The chain uses TRBV3-1 (or the pseudogene TRBV3-2) and TRBJ2-2; D gene uncertain. The germline V gene has CDR1 LGHDT and CDR2 YNNKEL (reference sequence). V lost 1 base and J lost 8, with 5 bases in between. CDR3 length: 12 amino acids. This CDR3 is CASSQGGGELFF. The CDR3 DNA follows: TGTGCCAGCAGCCAAGGCGGTGGGGAGCTGTTTTTT.

This chain uses TRBV7-3 with TRBJ2-1; 12 bases map to TRBD2. In germline, CDR1 is SGHTA, CDR2 FQGTGA. The CDR3 is made up of 15 amino acids. Germline trimming cut 5 bases from V and 3 bases from J; bases unmatched to any gene: 2. DNA of the CDR3: TGTGCCAGCAGCACGACTAGCGGGGGCTACAATGAGCAGTTCTTC. This sequence encodes CASSTTSGGYNEQFF.

The V and J genes are TRBV3-1 (or the pseudogene TRBV3-2) and TRBJ2-1, with 11 nucleotides matching TRBD2. The CDR3 has 18 amino acids. The V and J ends lost 1 base and 0 bases, in that order; junction bases with no gene match: 5. Per the germline V gene, CDR1 is LGHDT and CDR2 is YNNKEL (reference sequence). The CDR3 DNA reads as TGTGCCAGCAGCCAAGTCCCCGGACTAGCGGGCTCCTACAATGAGCAGTTCTTC. Translated: CASSQVPGLAGSYNEQFF.

The chain uses TRBV4-2 and TRBJ2-1; 14 bases map to TRBD2. The CDR3 extends over 18 amino acids. J lost 8 bases, V lost 1 base, and 10 bases had no gene match. Germline CDR1 is LGHNA and CDR2 is YNFKEQ. CDR3 amino acids: CASSQGTSGRIIVDEQFF. The CDR3 DNA reads TGTGCCAGCAGCCAAGGGACTAGCGGGAGGATTATCGTCGATGAGCAGTTCTTC.

J is TRBJ1-2 and V is TRBV29-1; tentative D call: TRBD1 (5 bases). CDR3 length: 16 residues. From germline, CDR1 is SQVTM and CDR2 ANQGSEA. Trimming took off 1 base at V and 0 bases at J, with 15 bases between the two ends. For the CDR3, the DNA is TGCAGCGTTGAAGTCGGAGGGGCTTCCACTAACTATGGCTACACCTTC. Translation: CSVEVGGASTNYGYTF.

This chain joins TRBV9 and TRBJ2-2, with D possibly being TRBD2 (6 bases). Trimming removed 4 bases at V and 1 base at J, with 17 bases between. Germline V gives CDR1 SGDLS, CDR2 YYNGEE. This CDR3 comprises 17 residues. This CDR3 reads CASSTQAPRGNTGELFF. As DNA, the CDR3 is TGTGCCAGCAGCACACAGGCGCCGCGGGGGAACACCGGGGAGCTGTTTTTT.

The chain joins TRBV7-8 to TRBJ2-5; maybe TRBD1 (5 bases). This CDR3 has 14 amino acids. Trimming stripped 0 bases from V and 5 bases from J, with 10 bases between. Germline-derived CDR1 and CDR2 are SGHVS and FQNEAQ. The CDR3 is CASSLAQGWETQYF. Written as DNA, the CDR3 is TGTGCCAGCAGCTTAGCCCAGGGCTGGGAGACCCAGTACTTC.

This chain connects TRBV6-1 to TRBJ1-5; D is unresolved. CDR3 length equals 16 residues. Germline CDR1 is MNHNS and CDR2 is SASEGT. Trimming removed 1 base at V and 7 bases at J, with 17 bases between. The CDR3 spells CASSEGSGYGGQPQHF. The CDR3 region has the DNA TGTGCCAGCAGTGAAGGTTCCGGGTACGGAGGACAGCCCCAGCATTTT.

The rearrangement links TRBV11-3 to TRBJ2-3, with 7 bases aligning to TRBD2. Germline CDR1 is SGHNT and CDR2 is YENEEA. Losses at the gene ends were 8 bases for V and 0 bases for J; bases not matched to a gene: 2. The CDR3 length is 13 residues. CDR3 residues: CASGRESTDTQYF. DNA of the CDR3: TGTGCCAGCGGGCGGGAGAGCACAGATACGCAGTATTTT.

The V and J genes are TRBV5-4 and TRBJ2-3, with a tentative D call TRBD2 (6 bases). CDR1 and CDR2 from the germline V gene are SGHNT and YYREEE (reference sequence). The ends were cut back, 5 bases at V and 0 bases at J, with 10 bases in the middle. This CDR3 has 14 amino acids. In DNA, the CDR3 is TGTGCCAGCAGGGGGAGCGGGAGCACAGATACGCAGTATTTT. This gives the protein CASRGSGSTDTQYF.

The chain recombines TRBV6-5 with TRBJ2-7; the match to TRBD2 covers 7 bases. Unmatched junction bases numbered 7, after V lost 5 bases and J lost 0 bases. CDR1 MNHEY and CDR2 SVGAGI come from the germline V gene. This CDR3 is built from 15 residues. The DNA of the CDR3 is TGTGCCAGCAGTAGCCCTAGCGGTTCCTCCTACGAGCAGTACTTC. Translating it yields CASSSPSGSSYEQYF.